The present T cell receptor (beta chain) was sequenced within a study of T cell repertoires in cytomegalovirus infection. Across the study: Public signatures in TCR beta pointed to CMV infection and matching HLA type.

Study-level points and caveats: Carriage of CMV together with the relevant HLA was identifiable through cumulative public TCR beta family frequency. HLA-C-restricted CMV-specific TCR beta clonotypes prevailed in the ex vivo response.

Points on this clonotype: Antigen unknown.

This CDR3 contains 16 residues. V was trimmed by 0 bases and J by 5 bases, leaving 14 bases between them. CDR1 is KGHSH and CDR2 is LQKENI in the germline V gene. TCRdb used MiXCR to reprocess the reads, holding one entry per CDR3 protein. There are approximately 750,000 distinct CDR3 sequences in the sample; roughly 35% occur only once, and about 2.8% lies in the top ten. The chain employs TRBV18 and TRBJ1-5; D possibly corresponds to TRBD1 (6 bases). The sequencing sample was made of PBMCs. The sequence was collected from a human donor in good health (CMV status not recorded). Some clones in this sample may be carry-over from other donors' samples. In nucleotides, the CDR3 is TGTGCCAGCTCACCACCGGCGGCAGGGGTTTATCAGCCCCAGCATTTT. Amino acids: CASSPPAAGVYQPQHF.